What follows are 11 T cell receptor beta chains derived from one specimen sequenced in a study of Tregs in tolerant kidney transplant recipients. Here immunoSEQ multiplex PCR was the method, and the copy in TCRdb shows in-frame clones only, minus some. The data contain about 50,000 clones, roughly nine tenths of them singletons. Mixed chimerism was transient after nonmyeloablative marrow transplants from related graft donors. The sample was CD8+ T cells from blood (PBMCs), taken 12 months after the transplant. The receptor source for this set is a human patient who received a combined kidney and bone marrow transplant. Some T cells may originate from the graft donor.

The CDR3 region is CASSVQGSKIDTQYF. CDR3 in DNA: TGTGCCAGCAGCGTACAGGGTAGTAAAATAGATACGCAGTATTTT. V gene TRBV7-9 combines with J gene TRBJ2-3, with D perhaps matching TRBD1 (6 bases). Germline values: CDR1 SEHNR, CDR2 FQNEAQ (reference sequence). There are 15 residues in the CDR3. Deletions cut 5 bases from V and 5 bases from J, with 17 bases between.

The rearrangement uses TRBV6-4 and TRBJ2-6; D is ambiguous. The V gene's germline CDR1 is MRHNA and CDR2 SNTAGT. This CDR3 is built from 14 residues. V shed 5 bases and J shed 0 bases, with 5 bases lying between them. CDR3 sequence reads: CASSMSSGANVLTF. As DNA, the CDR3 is TGTGCCAGCAGTATGAGCTCTGGGGCCAACGTCCTGACTTTC.

CDR3 region: CASSWAGRSSYEQYF. For the CDR3, the DNA is TGTGCCAGTAGCTGGGCCGGGAGGAGCTCCTACGAGCAGTACTTC. The chain couples TRBV19 to TRBJ2-7; 7 nucleotides agree with TRBD2. Trimming took 6 bases from V and 0 from J; bases not matched to a gene: 8. Germline V gene data show CDR1 as LNHDA and CDR2 as SQIVND (reference sequence). The CDR3 is 15 amino acids.

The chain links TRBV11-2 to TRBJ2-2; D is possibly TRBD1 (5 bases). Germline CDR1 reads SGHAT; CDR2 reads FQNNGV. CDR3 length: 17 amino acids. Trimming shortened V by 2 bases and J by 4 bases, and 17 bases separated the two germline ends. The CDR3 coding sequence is TGTGCCAGCAGCTTATGGGTGGGGCTAGTGCTCACCGGGGAGCTGTTTTTT. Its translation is CASSLWVGLVLTGELFF.

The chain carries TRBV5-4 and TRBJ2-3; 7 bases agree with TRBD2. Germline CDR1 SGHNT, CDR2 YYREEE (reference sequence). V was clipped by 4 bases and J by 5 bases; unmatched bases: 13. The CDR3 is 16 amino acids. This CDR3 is CASSPIPVGGEDTQYF. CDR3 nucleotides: TGTGCCAGCAGCCCAATTCCCGTGGGGGGGGAAGATACGCAGTATTTT.

CDR3 sequence: CASRGWRPQHF. DNA for the CDR3: TGTGCCAGCAGAGGTTGGAGGCCCCAGCATTTT. The chain recombines TRBV6-7 with TRBJ1-5; D call uncertain. TRBV6-7 is given ORF status, its function remaining uncertain. The V end was cut by 6 bases, the J end by 9 bases, with 9 bases between. This CDR3 region has 11 residues.

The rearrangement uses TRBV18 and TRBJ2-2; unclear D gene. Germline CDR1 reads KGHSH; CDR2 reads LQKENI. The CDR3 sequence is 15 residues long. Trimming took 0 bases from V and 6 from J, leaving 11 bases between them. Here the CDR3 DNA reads TGTGCCAGCTCACCACCCGCACAATCCCCCGGGGAGCTGTTTTTT. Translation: CASSPPAQSPGELFF. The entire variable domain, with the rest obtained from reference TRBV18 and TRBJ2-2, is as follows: NAGVMQNPRHLVRRRGQEARLRCSPMKGHSHVYWYRQLPEEGLKFMVYLQKENIIDESGMPKERFSAEFPKEGPSILRIQQVVRGDSAAYFCASSPPAQSPGELFFGEGSRLTVL.

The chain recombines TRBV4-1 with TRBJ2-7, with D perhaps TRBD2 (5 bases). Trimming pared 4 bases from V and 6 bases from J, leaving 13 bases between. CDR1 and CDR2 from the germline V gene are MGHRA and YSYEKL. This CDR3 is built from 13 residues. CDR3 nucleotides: TGCGCCAGCAGCCGAGACCCGCGGGCCGAGCAGTACTTC. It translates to CASSRDPRAEQYF.

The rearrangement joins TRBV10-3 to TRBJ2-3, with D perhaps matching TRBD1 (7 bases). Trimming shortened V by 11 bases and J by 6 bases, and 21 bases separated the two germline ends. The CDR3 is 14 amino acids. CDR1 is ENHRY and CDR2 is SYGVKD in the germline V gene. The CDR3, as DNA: TGTGCCTTCGGGGGAACAGGGGCCGTGGATACGCAGTATTTT. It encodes CAFGGTGAVDTQYF.

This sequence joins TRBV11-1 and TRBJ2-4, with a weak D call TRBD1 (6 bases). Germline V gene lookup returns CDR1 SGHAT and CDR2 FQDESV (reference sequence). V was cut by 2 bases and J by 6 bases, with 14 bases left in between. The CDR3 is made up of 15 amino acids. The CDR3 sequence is CASSLSVQGLNIQYF. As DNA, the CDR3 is TGTGCCAGCAGCTTATCGGTACAGGGTTTAAACATTCAGTACTTC.

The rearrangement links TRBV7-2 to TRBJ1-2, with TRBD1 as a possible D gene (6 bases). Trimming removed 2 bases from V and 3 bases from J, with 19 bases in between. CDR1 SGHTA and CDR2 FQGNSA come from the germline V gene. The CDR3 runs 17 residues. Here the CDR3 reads CASSLSGQKYSHYGYTF. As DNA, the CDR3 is TGTGCCAGCAGCTTATCAGGACAGAAATATTCCCACTATGGCTACACCTTC.